The 18 T cell receptor beta chains below come from one sample, sequenced in a study of T cell repertoires in cytomegalovirus infection. One entry per CDR3 protein, called by TCRdb with MiXCR from the reads. The sample shows 450,000 to 650,000 distinct CDR3 sequences, around a quarter of them seen only once. Sample: PBMCs. These receptors were obtained from a human donor in good health (CMV status not recorded). Some clones in this sample may be carry-over from other donors' samples.

This chain connects TRBV4-1 to TRBJ2-2; D remains ambiguous. V lost 7 bases and J lost 5, with 8 bases in between. This CDR3 contains 12 residues. Germline CDR1 MGHRA, CDR2 YSYEKL. As DNA, the CDR3 is TGCGCCAGCACCCCTCCTACCGGGGAGCTGTTTTTT. Encoded protein: CASTPPTGELFF.

This clonotype was picked up a small number of times. The gene calls are TRBV11-1 and TRBJ2-2, with 16 bases lining up with TRBD2. With V trimmed by 5 bases and J by 4 bases, 10 bases remained unmatched. Germline lookup yields CDR1 SGHAT and CDR2 FQDESV (reference sequence). The CDR3 covers 19 residues. The CDR3, as DNA: TGTGCCAGCAGCGGGCACCGGGGACTAGCGGGAGGGGTCACCGGGGAGCTGTTTTTT. This translates into CASSGHRGLAGGVTGELFF.

This chain links TRBV10-3 with TRBJ1-1, with D possibly matching TRBD1 (5 bases). In germline, CDR1 is ENHRY, CDR2 SYGVKD. This CDR3 is built from 12 residues. With 11 bases removed from V and 1 base from J, the gap between germline ends came to 11 bases. CDR3 nucleotide sequence: TGTGCCGCAAGACAGCCGAACACTGAAGCTTTCTTT. As protein: CAARQPNTEAFF.

The chain links TRBV4-1 to TRBJ2-3; the D is unclear. The CDR3 is 13 residues long. Trimming stripped 0 bases from V and 3 bases from J, with 4 bases between. CDR1 is MGHRA and CDR2 is YSYEKL in the germline V gene. Written as DNA, the CDR3 is TGCGCCAGCAGCCAAGAGCGGACAGATACGCAGTATTTT. The encoded protein is CASSQERTDTQYF.

The V and J genes are TRBV20-1 and TRBJ1-1; TRBD1 matches 7 bases. Trimming removed 6 bases from V and 4 bases from J; junction bases left unmatched: 5. CDR3 length: 12 amino acids. Germline values: CDR1 DFQATT, CDR2 SNEGSKA (reference sequence). The CDR3 DNA reads TGCAGTGCCCAGGGGGTGGCCACTGAAGCTTTCTTT. Translated, it gives CSAQGVATEAFF.

The rearrangement joins TRBV5-1 to TRBJ2-5; TRBD2 aligns across 10 bases. The CDR3 runs to 18 residues. With 2 bases clipped from V and 0 bases from J, the junction kept 10 bases outside the gene matches. The germline V gene encodes CDR1 SGHRS and CDR2 YFSETQ. The CDR3 here is CASSFTTSGSWDQETQYF. In nucleotides, the CDR3 is TGCGCCAGCAGCTTCACGACTAGCGGGTCCTGGGACCAAGAGACCCAGTACTTC. The full variable domain, with the rest looked up from reference TRBV5-1 and TRBJ2-5, is KAGVTQTPRYLIKTRGQQVTLSCSPISGHRSVSWYQQTPGQGLQFLFEYFSETQRNKGNFPGRFSGRQFSNSRSEMNVSTLELGDSALYLCASSFTTSGSWDQETQYFGPGTRLLVL.

This clonotype was observed a handful of times. The V gene is TRBV6-1, the J gene TRBJ2-7, with TRBD1 matching over 8 bases. There are 14 residues in the CDR3. Germline CDR1 and CDR2: MNHNS and SASEGT. Trimming at V came to 8 bases and at J to 2 bases, leaving 8 bases not matched to a gene. CDR3 nucleotides: TGTGCCAGCCAAACTGGGACAGGCCCCTACGAGCAGTACTTC. Protein: CASQTGTGPYEQYF.

The rearrangement links TRBV7-8 to TRBJ2-7, with 8 bases fitting TRBD2. J gave up 2 bases and V 1 base, and 16 bases lay outside the gene matches. The CDR3 is 19 amino acids. The germline gives CDR1 SGHVS, CDR2 FQNEAQ. The DNA for the CDR3 is TGTGCCAGCAGCTTAGTCGTGAATTTAGCGGGGAGAAGGCCCTACGAGCAGTACTTC. Its protein product is CASSLVVNLAGRRPYEQYF. The whole variable domain, remainder taken from reference TRBV7-8 and TRBJ2-7, is GAGVSQSPRYKVAKRGQDVALRCDPISGHVSLFWYQQALGQGPEFLTYFQNEAQLDKSGLPSDRFFAERPEGSVSTLKIQRTQQEDSAVYLCASSLVVNLAGRRPYEQYFGPGTRLTVT.

There are many counts of this clonotype. This chain uses TRBV7-8 with TRBJ2-3; 15 bases line up with TRBD2. CDR3 length equals 16 residues. Unmatched junction bases numbered 6, after V lost 5 bases and J lost 6 bases. Germline-derived CDR1 and CDR2 are SGHVS and FQNEAQ. This CDR3 is CASSPGLAGGRDTQYF. As DNA, the CDR3 is TGTGCCAGCAGCCCCGGACTAGCGGGAGGGCGGGATACGCAGTATTTT.

The J gene is TRBJ1-1, the V gene TRBV6-1; D is undetermined. In germline, CDR1 is MNHNS, CDR2 SASEGT. The V and J ends lost 2 bases and 4 bases respectively, with 11 bases between them. The CDR3 extends over 14 amino acids. This chain's CDR3 is CASSEWAFLTEAFF. The CDR3 coding sequence is TGTGCCAGCAGTGAATGGGCCTTTCTCACTGAAGCTTTCTTT.

The V and J genes are TRBV20-1 and TRBJ2-7; 9 nucleotides align to TRBD1. J gave up 2 bases and V 0 bases, and 2 bases lay outside the gene matches. Germline CDR1 is DFQATT and CDR2 is SNEGSKA (reference sequence). This CDR3 region has 14 residues. CDR3 loop: CSARETGGAYEQYF. Written as DNA, the CDR3 is TGCAGTGCTAGAGAGACAGGGGGAGCCTACGAGCAGTACTTC.

This clonotype was counted ten times or more. The V call is TRBV7-2, the J call TRBJ2-3; 9 bases match TRBD2. CDR1 is SGHTA, CDR2 FQGNSA, per germline. The J segment lost 2 bases and the V segment lost 1 base, leaving 4 bases of the junction unmatched. The CDR3 has 16 residues. The CDR3 reads CASSLVGGRATDTQYF. The CDR3 nucleotides read TGTGCCAGCAGCTTAGTGGGCGGGAGGGCCACAGATACGCAGTATTTT.

J is TRBJ1-1 and V is TRBV7-8; D uncertain. V lost 1 base and J 7 bases, leaving 19 bases between the germline ends. CDR3 length: 16 residues. Germline CDR1 and CDR2: SGHVS and FQNEAQ. For the CDR3, the DNA is TGTGCCAGCAGCTTAGTATTCGGTTTCGGGCCAGTTGAAGCTTTCTTT. Its protein is CASSLVFGFGPVEAFF.

At least ten counts were recorded for this clonotype. V gene TRBV4-1 combines with J gene TRBJ2-1; 8 nucleotides line up with TRBD2. Per the germline V gene, CDR1 is MGHRA and CDR2 is YSYEKL. V was pared by 0 bases and J by 10 bases, with 29 bases of the junction left unmatched. This CDR3 is built from 22 residues. The CDR3 sequence: CASSQDLASRAETGRVVREQFF. As DNA, the CDR3 is TGCGCCAGCAGCCAAGATCTAGCGTCCAGGGCAGAAACCGGGAGGGTCGTGAGAGAGCAGTTCTTC.

This clonotype came up many times. J is TRBJ2-7 and V is TRBV11-2, with a weak D call TRBD1 (5 bases). V lost 4 bases and J 4 bases, leaving 8 bases between the germline ends. The CDR3 has 12 residues. CDR1 and CDR2 from the germline V gene are SGHAT and FQNNGV. The CDR3 region has the DNA TGTGCCAGCAGCTCCCAGGGATACGAGCAGTACGTC. It codes for CASSSQGYEQYV.

The gene calls are TRBV7-8 and TRBJ2-2; D is unresolved. Trimming took 1 base from V and 6 from J, leaving 9 bases between them. Germline V gene data show CDR1 as SGHVS and CDR2 as FQNEAQ. The CDR3 length is 14 residues. The CDR3 nucleotides are TGTGCCAGCAGCTTAGAGTCACCCCCCGGGGAGCTGTTTTTT. It encodes CASSLESPPGELFF.

This clonotype showed up just a few times. DNA of the CDR3: TGTGCCAGCAGCCTTAGTCATGTGACAGCTTATGGCTACACCTTC. This codes for CASSLSHVTAYGYTF. The chain joins TRBV14 to TRBJ1-2; tentatively, D is TRBD1 (5 bases). Germline lookup yields CDR1 SGHDN and CDR2 FVKESK. CDR3 length: 15 residues. Trimming took off 4 bases at V and 5 bases at J, with 17 bases between the two ends.

The sample holds a few counts of this clonotype. The chain uses TRBV12-3 or TRBV12-4 and TRBJ2-2; D not resolved. Between the trimmed V and J ends, which lost 3 bases and 4 bases, there was a span of 6 bases. The CDR3 covers 13 residues. In DNA, the CDR3 is TGTGCCAGCAGTTTGACCACCACCGGGGAGCTGTTTTTT. It yields the protein CASSLTTTGELFF.